This T cell receptor (beta chain) stems from a study of T cell responses to AZD1222 COVID-19 vaccine. Points from the study as a whole: Nearly half of spike-specific TCRs reportedly go after variant regions that carry no mutations. The peak T cell response came first, and repertoires were sampled only after it.

The count of this clone is one. Its antigen is currently unknown. Trimming removed 0 bases from V and 4 bases from J; junction bases left unmatched: 2. Germline V gene lookup returns CDR1 LGHNA and CDR2 YNFKEQ. CDR3 length equals 16 residues. Using immunoSEQ multiplex PCR, the repertoire was profiled, and TCRdb retains in-frame clones only, with some absent. The sample carries tens of thousands of clones, 88% recorded once. Second-dose intervals of approximately 4 or approximately 12 weeks were pooled. Here the sequenced sample was peripheral blood, taken 28 days after the second AZD1222 dose. The chain combines TRBV4-2 with TRBJ2-3, with 12 bases lining up with TRBD2. The sequence came from an adult who received the AZD1222 COVID-19 vaccine. The DNA of the CDR3 is TGTGCCAGCAGCCAAGAAAGGACTAGCGGGGCAGATACGCAGTATTTT. It encodes CASSQERTSGADTQYF.